The 20 T cell receptor beta chains given below trace back to one sample, sequenced in a study of beta chain features in type 1 diabetes. Which antigens these TCRs recognize remains unknown. Study-level points and caveats: The study found moderately but significantly shorter TCRB CDR3s in all four CD4+ subsets of Type 1 diabetes patients.

Expressed TCRB transcripts were sequenced because the entire RNA isolate underwent reverse transcription. Some clones are missing from TCRdb's copy, which holds only in-frame ones; the method was immunoSEQ multiplex PCR. The top ten clones hold approximately 0.086% of a sample with a few hundred thousand clones, under 20% of them seen once. The sample taken for sequencing was naive CD4+ T cells from blood. All receptors derive from a man under 40 with type 1 diabetes.

The chain combines TRBV4-1 with TRBJ2-7; maybe TRBD2 (5 bases). The CDR3 consists of 12 residues. Between the trimmed V and J ends, which lost 0 bases and 6 bases, there was a span of 6 bases. The germline CDR1 and CDR2 sequences are MGHRA and YSYEKL. The CDR3 loop is CASSQDAGEQYF. CDR3 DNA sequence: TGCGCCAGCAGCCAAGACGCGGGCGAGCAGTACTTC.

This clone was recorded a few times. The chain recombines TRBV7-2 with TRBJ2-5; D not resolved. Between the trimmed V and J ends, which lost 3 bases and 1 base, there was a span of 6 bases. The CDR3 extends over 13 amino acids. Germline V lookup: CDR1 SGHTA, CDR2 FQGNSA. The CDR3 nucleotides are TGTGCCAGCAGCTTGGTGGGCCAAGAGACCCAGTACTTC. Translated: CASSLVGQETQYF.

CDR3 DNA sequence: TGCAGCGTCACCATGGGGACAGGGATAGGAGATACGCAGTATTTT. Translation gives CSVTMGTGIGDTQYF. This rearrangement joins TRBV29-1 to TRBJ2-3; 9 bases agree with TRBD1. The ends lost 6 bases at V and 5 bases at J; junction bases unmatched: 12. The CDR3 has 15 amino acids. Germline V gene data show CDR1 as SQVTM and CDR2 as ANQGSEA.

This clone has only a few counts. V is TRBV29-1 and J is TRBJ2-5; weak D call: TRBD2 (6 bases). V shed 4 bases and J shed 5 bases, with 20 bases lying between them. Germline CDR1 SQVTM, CDR2 ANQGSEA. The CDR3 runs 15 residues. The CDR3 is CSVVLNREPRETQYF. DNA of the CDR3: TGCAGCGTTGTACTAAACCGGGAGCCGAGGGAGACCCAGTACTTC.

The chain combines TRBV9 with TRBJ1-4; D unresolved. Germline V lookup: CDR1 SGDLS, CDR2 YYNGEE. Trimming shortened V by 0 bases and J by 8 bases, and 8 bases separated the two germline ends. The CDR3 consists of 13 residues. The CDR3 coding sequence is TGTGCCAGCAGCGTAGCTCCGGAGGAAAAACTGTTTTTT. Protein sequence: CASSVAPEEKLFF.

This clone was observed a few times. The genes are TRBV30 and TRBJ2-6; a possible D gene is TRBD2 (6 bases). Germline lookup yields CDR1 GTSNPN and CDR2 SVGIG (reference sequence). The CDR3 is 15 amino acids. V gave up 4 bases and J gave up 1 base, with 11 bases separating them. The CDR3 DNA reads as TGTGCCTGGACCATCGGGAGTTCTGGGGCCAACGTCCTGACTTTC. Amino acid sequence: CAWTIGSSGANVLTF.

The chain combines TRBV28 with TRBJ2-5; D call uncertain. Germline CDR1 and CDR2: MDHEN and SYDVKM. The V gene lost 6 bases and the J gene lost 2 bases, with 7 bases spanning the gap. The CDR3 runs to 12 residues. In DNA, the CDR3 is TGTGCCAGCAGGCAAAATCAAGAGACCCAGTACTTC. Its translation is CASRQNQETQYF.

The chain uses TRBV29-1 and TRBJ2-3; D possibly corresponds to TRBD2 (6 bases). The V and J ends lost 4 bases and 5 bases respectively, with 7 bases between them. The CDR3 extends over 11 amino acids. Looked up from germline, CDR1 is SQVTM and CDR2 is ANQGSEA. This chain's CDR3 is CSVAEGDTQYF. CDR3 nucleotides: TGCAGCGTTGCGGAGGGAGATACGCAGTATTTT.

The gene calls are TRBV29-1 and TRBJ2-7; 14 positions match TRBD2. CDR1 is SQVTM, CDR2 ANQGSEA, per germline. The CDR3 spans 17 residues. V was clipped by 7 bases and J by 6 bases; unmatched bases: 17. CDR3 in DNA: TGCAGCGCACGGAGACTAGCGGGAGGGCCGAGCGCGGTCGAGCAGTACTTC. This codes for CSARRLAGGPSAVEQYF.

This clone showed up just a few times. The chain employs TRBV29-1 and TRBJ2-7; TRBD2 matches at 13 bases. The CDR3 contains 14 residues. The ends lost 3 bases at V and 5 bases at J; junction bases unmatched: 4. Germline-derived CDR1 and CDR2 are SQVTM and ANQGSEA. The CDR3, as DNA: TGCAGCGTTGAGGGACTAGCGGGAATCAACGAGCAGTACTTC. The encoded protein is CSVEGLAGINEQYF.

The rearrangement joins TRBV29-1 to TRBJ1-1; D call uncertain. The CDR3 is made up of 12 amino acids. CDR1 and CDR2 (germline): SQVTM, ANQGSEA. With 6 bases removed from V and 3 bases from J, the gap between germline ends came to 11 bases. The CDR3 is CSVIWVDTEAFF. CDR3 coding DNA: TGCAGCGTCATATGGGTAGACACTGAAGCTTTCTTT. The full variable domain, rest sourced from reference TRBV29-1 and TRBJ1-1, is SAVISQKPSRDICQRGTSLTIQCQVDSQVTMMFWYRQQPGQSLTLIATANQGSEATYESGFVIDKFPISRPNLTFSTLTVSNMSPEDSSIYLCSVIWVDTEAFFGQGTRLTVV.

Comments on this clone: Other DNA sequences within the sample encode an identical CDR3. The chain couples TRBV2 to TRBJ2-2, with D hard to call. Per the germline V gene, CDR1 is SNHLY and CDR2 is FYNNEI. The CDR3 is 13 amino acids. V was trimmed by 2 bases and J by 4 bases, leaving 5 bases between them. The CDR3 spells CASSETPTGELFF. The CDR3 region has the DNA TGTGCCAGCAGTGAAACCCCCACCGGGGAGCTGTTTTTT.

There are a few counts of this clone. The rearrangement uses TRBV28 and TRBJ2-3, with 8 bases fitting TRBD2. This CDR3 contains 15 residues. The V gene end was trimmed by 0 bases and the J gene end by 3 bases; junction bases not matched to a gene: 2. Germline V gene lookup returns CDR1 MDHEN and CDR2 SYDVKM. The CDR3 nucleotides read TGTGCCAGCAGTTTATGGGTAGCGGGAACAGATACGCAGTATTTT. Translated: CASSLWVAGTDTQYF.

V and J are TRBV6-7 and TRBJ1-1, with D perhaps matching TRBD1 (5 bases). TRBV6-7 is known as an ORF, though its function is uncertain. The germline V and J ends were trimmed by 8 bases and 3 bases, with 28 bases remaining between them. This CDR3 has 18 residues. CDR3 sequence reads: CASGGGYTYRSPDTEAFF. CDR3 DNA sequence: TGTGCCAGCGGGGGAGGATATACCTACCGCAGCCCGGACACTGAAGCTTTCTTT.

The chain joins TRBV25-1 to TRBJ1-4; D is ambiguous. This CDR3 spans 10 amino acids. V lost 5 bases and J lost 8, with 3 bases in between. CDR1 is MGHDK and CDR2 is SYGVNS in the germline V gene. The CDR3 loop is CASSQEKLFF. CDR3 nucleotide sequence: TGTGCCAGCAGTCAGGAAAAACTGTTTTTT.

The chain joins TRBV4-3 to TRBJ2-4; no definite D call. From germline, CDR1 is LGHNA and CDR2 YSLEER. Trimming removed 1 base at V and 0 bases at J, with 13 bases between. The CDR3 has 17 amino acids. The CDR3 DNA reads as TGCGCCAGCAGCCAAGTAAGGGCCGGGCTAGCCAAAAACATTCAGTACTTC. Its translation: CASSQVRAGLAKNIQYF.

This clone appeared a few times. V gene TRBV25-1 combines with J gene TRBJ2-7, with TRBD1 identical over 7 bases. V was clipped by 4 bases and J by 6 bases; unmatched bases: 9. Germline CDR1 is MGHDK and CDR2 is SYGVNS. The CDR3 loop spans 14 amino acids. The CDR3 bases are TGTGCCAGCAGTGTCGGGACAGTGGACGGCGAGCAGTACTTC. Residues: CASSVGTVDGEQYF.

There are a few counts of this clone. The chain employs TRBV30 and TRBJ2-1; D is ambiguous. This CDR3 is 12 amino acids long. Looked up from germline, CDR1 is GTSNPN and CDR2 is SVGIG (reference sequence). V shed 8 bases and J shed 7 bases, with 15 bases lying between them. The CDR3 coding sequence is TGTGCCGTGGGCCGCTCCGCAAATGAGCAGTTCTTC. As protein: CAVGRSANEQFF.

The CDR3 here is CSVRFAAAHLTSTDTQYF. The CDR3 DNA sequence: TGCAGCGTTCGCTTTGCTGCGGCCCACTTGACTAGCACAGATACGCAGTATTTT. This sequence joins TRBV29-1 and TRBJ2-3; D is unresolved. The CDR3 is 18 amino acids. CDR1 SQVTM and CDR2 ANQGSEA come from the germline V gene. V lost 5 bases and J lost 0, with 24 bases in between.

The chain employs TRBV29-1 and TRBJ2-5; 7 bases map to TRBD1. J lost 0 bases, V lost 7 bases, and 8 bases had no gene match. The CDR3 has 14 amino acids. Germline V gives CDR1 SQVTM, CDR2 ANQGSEA. The DNA of the CDR3 is TGCAGCGCTCCGGACAGGACCAACCAAGAGACCCAGTACTTC. Amino acid sequence: CSAPDRTNQETQYF.